The present entry profiles one TCR beta chain with its context. This entry belongs to a study of cytomegalovirus exposure and HLA in healthy donors. The length of the CDR3 is 14 residues. The germline V gene encodes CDR1 SQVTM and CDR2 ANQGSEA. V lost 2 bases and J lost 7, with 14 bases in between. The PCR contained 60 Vbeta and 13 Jbeta primers. Repertoires were generated with immunoSEQ multiplex PCR, while TCRdb's copy carries only in-frame clones and drops some. The table records 110,000 to 150,000 clones, more than 7.5% of them present only once. Sequencing was carried out using PBMCs. J is TRBJ2-2 and V is TRBV29-1; a possible D gene is TRBD2 (7 bases). This clonotype was obtained from a man between 45 and 60 years old in good health and CMV-seronegative. CDR3 residues: CSVENEGGDGELFF. The CDR3 DNA reads as TGCAGCGTTGAAAACGAGGGGGGGGACGGGGAGCTGTTTTTT.